The T cell receptor (beta chain) described here comes from a study of control samples from healthy donors and cancer patients. TCRdb keeps only in-frame clones here, not all; method: immunoSEQ multiplex PCR. The data hold about 95,000 clones, with around four fifths observed a single time. Deletions cut 3 bases from V and 1 base from J, with 10 bases between. Germline CDR1 MNHEY, CDR2 SMNVEV (reference sequence). The CDR3 consists of 14 residues. Sequenced sample: blood. The receptor was isolated from a young man in good health. The rearrangement uses TRBV27 and TRBJ2-7, with unresolved D. CDR3 nucleotide sequence: TGTGCCAGCAGTTTCAGCGCAAAATCCTACGAGCAGTACTTC. Translated, it gives CASSFSAKSYEQYF.